Shown below are 13 T cell receptor beta chains from a single sample sequenced in a study of cytomegalovirus exposure and HLA in healthy donors. PCR employed 60 Vbeta and 13 Jbeta primers. Sequenced by immunoSEQ multiplex PCR; TCRdb stores in-frame clones only, minus some. The data show roughly 150,000 clones, 64% seen once. Material for sequencing was PBMCs. Receptor source: a woman aged 25 to 39 in good health and CMV-seropositive.

This clone has a handful of counts. This chain joins TRBV18 and TRBJ1-6, with D unclear. Germline V gene sequence: CDR1 KGHSH, CDR2 LQKENI. The V end lost 0 bases, the J end lost 12 bases, and 9 bases lay between the germline ends. The CDR3 is 13 residues long. The CDR3 is CASSPPSAGPLHF. CDR3 in DNA: TGTGCCAGCTCACCACCGAGCGCGGGACCCCTCCACTTT.

The chain joins TRBV15 to TRBJ1-5, with 7 bases fitting TRBD1. Trimming removed 7 bases from V and 0 bases from J; junction bases left unmatched: 6. Per the germline V gene, CDR1 is LNHNV and CDR2 is YYDKDF (reference sequence). The CDR3 runs 15 residues. Written as DNA, the CDR3 is TGTGCCACCACCCGGGACAGAAATAGCAATCAGCCCCAGCATTTT. Encoded protein: CATTRDRNSNQPQHF.

The chain links TRBV9 to TRBJ2-1; 8 bases match TRBD2. CDR1 is SGDLS and CDR2 is YYNGEE in the germline V gene. This CDR3 spans 22 amino acids. With V trimmed by 7 bases and J by 0 bases, 27 bases remained unmatched. Written as DNA, the CDR3 is TGTGCCAGCGCAGGTCCGAGGGGCGAGGGTAGCGGGACCCAGAGCTCCTACAATGAGCAGTTCTTC. Translation: CASAGPRGEGSGTQSSYNEQFF.

V usage is TRBV5-4 and J usage is TRBJ2-7; D possibly corresponds to TRBD1 (7 bases). The germline V gene has CDR1 SGHNT and CDR2 YYREEE (reference sequence). V was pared by 4 bases and J by 6 bases, with 14 bases between. This CDR3 region has 13 residues. The CDR3 protein is CASSLQGGGEQYF. In DNA form, the CDR3 reads TGTGCCAGCAGCCTCCAGGGGGGCGGCGAGCAGTACTTC. Looking up the rest from reference TRBV5-4 and TRBJ2-7 gives the full variable domain: ETGVTQSPTHLIKTRGQQVTLRCSSQSGHNTVSWYQQALGQGPQFIFQYYREEENGRGNFPPRFSGLQFPNYSSELNVNALELDDSALYLCASSLQGGGEQYFGPGTRLTVT.

V and J are TRBV9 and TRBJ1-4; D gene uncertain. The CDR3 extends over 13 amino acids. Trimming removed 0 bases at V and 12 bases at J, with 12 bases between. Per germline, CDR1 SGDLS and CDR2 YYNGEE. The CDR3 spells CASSVADLGQLFF. The CDR3, as DNA: TGTGCCAGCAGCGTAGCAGATCTAGGTCAACTGTTTTTT.

This clone was recorded a few times. The V and J genes are TRBV6-6 and TRBJ1-3; possibly TRBD1 for D (6 bases). Germline CDR1 reads MNHNY; CDR2 reads SVGAGI (reference sequence). The CDR3 is made up of 14 amino acids. The ends were cut back, 5 bases at V and 2 bases at J, with 10 bases in the middle. The CDR3 coding sequence is TGTGCCAGCAGTCCCAGGGGAACTGGAAACACCATATATTTT. Translating it yields CASSPRGTGNTIYF.

This chain's CDR3 is CASGTGAIEAFF. The DNA of the CDR3 is TGTGCCAGCGGGACAGGGGCTATTGAAGCTTTCTTT. The chain carries TRBV5-6 and TRBJ1-1; 10 positions agree with TRBD1. Germline CDR1 is SGHDT and CDR2 is YYEEEE. This CDR3 is built from 12 residues. V trimming: 7 bases; J trimming: 7 bases; junction bases outside the gene matches: 4.

The V and J genes are TRBV7-2 and TRBJ2-5; D is uncertain. This CDR3 comprises 10 residues. Germline-derived CDR1 and CDR2 are SGHTA and FQGNSA. The ends were cut back, 8 bases at V and 3 bases at J, with 4 bases in the middle. CDR3 protein: CASGKETQYF. The CDR3 nucleotides are TGTGCCAGCGGCAAAGAGACCCAGTACTTC. The entire variable domain, with the rest obtained from reference TRBV7-2 and TRBJ2-5, is as follows: GAGVSQSPSNKVTEKGKDVELRCDPISGHTALYWYRQSLGQGLEFLIYFQGNSAPDKSGLPSDRFSAERTGGSVSTLTIQRTQQEDSAVYLCASGKETQYFGPGTRLLVL.

The V call is TRBV28, the J call TRBJ2-7, with D unresolved. The length of the CDR3 is 14 residues. Germline V gene data show CDR1 as MDHEN and CDR2 as SYDVKM. V lost 6 bases and J 0 bases, leaving 12 bases between the germline ends. CDR3 residues: CASRRTRNSYEQYF. The CDR3 DNA sequence: TGTGCCAGCAGACGAACTCGAAACTCCTACGAGCAGTACTTC.

The CDR3 here is CASRGPNTGELFF. The CDR3 DNA follows: TGTGCCAGCAGGGGGCCGAACACCGGGGAGCTGTTTTTT. The gene calls are TRBV6-6 and TRBJ2-2, with a weak D call TRBD1 (5 bases). V lost 6 bases, J lost 0 bases, and 5 bases lay in between. The germline V gene encodes CDR1 MNHNY and CDR2 SVGAGI (reference sequence). This CDR3 is built from 13 residues.

J is TRBJ1-2 and V is TRBV10-3; D is unclear. This CDR3 spans 14 amino acids. CDR1 is ENHRY, CDR2 SYGVKD, per germline. The V gene lost 0 bases and the J gene lost 6 bases, with 11 bases spanning the gap. The CDR3 reads CAISESRGSDGYTF. The CDR3 DNA is TGTGCCATCAGTGAGTCCCGGGGATCGGATGGCTACACCTTC.

The table lists this clone with a few counts. The chain recombines TRBV4-1 with TRBJ2-5, with D possibly matching TRBD1 (6 bases). Germline V gene data show CDR1 as MGHRA and CDR2 as YSYEKL. V dropped 0 bases and J dropped 7 bases, with 15 bases sitting between them. The CDR3 is 15 residues long. CDR3 nucleotide sequence: TGCGCCAGCAGCCAAGATGGGGGACAAAGCGGGACCCAGTACTTC. Translation: CASSQDGGQSGTQYF.

This clone was observed a few times. The genes are TRBV29-1 and TRBJ2-2; TRBD2 might be the D (5 bases). From germline, CDR1 is SQVTM and CDR2 ANQGSEA. V lost 4 bases, J lost 8 bases, and 11 bases lay in between. The CDR3 has 12 residues. The CDR3 DNA follows: TGCAGCGTTGTCCGGGGATCAGGGGAGCTGTTTTTT. It specifies CSVVRGSGELFF.